This T cell receptor beta chain comes out of a study of blood T cells in healthy people across ages. V shed 5 bases and J shed 1 base, with 12 bases lying between them. This CDR3 region has 14 residues. Germline-derived CDR1 and CDR2 are SGHRS and YFSETQ. The extraction recovered at least 5.5 micrograms of total RNA per sample. The use of a sample-barcoded 5' primer and a J-beta primer mix characterized a second PCR of about 6 to 12 cycles. TCRdb passed the 5' RACE reads through MiXCR, listing each CDR3 protein once. The data show 1.5 million or so distinct CDR3 sequences, roughly 45% seen once. J is TRBJ1-1 and V is TRBV5-1; D perhaps matches TRBD1 (6 bases). Sequences were obtained from blood. The clonotype originates from a woman aged 18 to 35 in good health. The CDR3 DNA follows: TGCGCCAGCAGAAGACAGGATGGGAACACTGAAGCTTTCTTT. Translating it yields CASRRQDGNTEAFF.